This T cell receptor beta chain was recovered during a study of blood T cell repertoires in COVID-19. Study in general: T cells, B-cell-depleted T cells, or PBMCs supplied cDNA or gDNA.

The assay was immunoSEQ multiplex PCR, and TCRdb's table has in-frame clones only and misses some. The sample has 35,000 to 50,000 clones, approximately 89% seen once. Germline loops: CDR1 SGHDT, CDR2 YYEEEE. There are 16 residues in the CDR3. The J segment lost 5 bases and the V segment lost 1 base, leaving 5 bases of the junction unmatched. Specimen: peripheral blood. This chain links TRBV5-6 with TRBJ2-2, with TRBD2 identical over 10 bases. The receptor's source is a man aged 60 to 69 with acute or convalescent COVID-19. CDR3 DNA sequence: TGTGCCAGCAGCTTGCTGGGACTAGCGCGGACCGGGGAGCTGTTTTTT. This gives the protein CASSLLGLARTGELFF.